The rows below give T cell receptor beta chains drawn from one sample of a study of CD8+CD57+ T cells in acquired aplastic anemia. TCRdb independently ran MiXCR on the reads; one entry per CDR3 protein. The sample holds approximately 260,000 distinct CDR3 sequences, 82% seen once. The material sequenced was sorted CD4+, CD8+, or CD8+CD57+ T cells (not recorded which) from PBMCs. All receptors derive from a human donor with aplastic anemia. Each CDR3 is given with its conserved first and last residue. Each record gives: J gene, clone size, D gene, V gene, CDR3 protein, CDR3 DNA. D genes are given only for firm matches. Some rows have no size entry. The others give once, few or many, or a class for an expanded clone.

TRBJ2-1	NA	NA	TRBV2	CASSEGGTNGQDVQFF	TGTGCCAGCAGCGAGGGGGGCACAAATGGTCAGGATGTGCAGTTCTTC
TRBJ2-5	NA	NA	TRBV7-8	CATSRGPDETAHYF	TGTGCCACCAGCAGAGGGCCAGACGAGACAGCCCATTACTTC
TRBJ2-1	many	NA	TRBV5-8	CASSLEGGNGQDEQFF	TGTGCCAGCAGCTTGGAGGGGGGAAACGGTCAGGATGAGCAGTTCTTC
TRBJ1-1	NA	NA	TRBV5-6	CASSRRERTTEAFF	TGTGCCAGCAGCCGCCGGGAGAGGACCACTGAAGCTTTCTTT
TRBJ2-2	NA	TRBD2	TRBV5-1	CASSLQTGGGFF	TGTGCCAGCAGCTTACAAACAGGCGGGGGGTTTTTT
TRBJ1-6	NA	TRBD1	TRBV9	CASSASQGGYTRSLHF	TGTGCCAGCAGCGCGTCACAGGGGGGGTATACGAGAAGCCTCCACTTT
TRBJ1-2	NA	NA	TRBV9	CASGLDRDVQYFGYTF	NA
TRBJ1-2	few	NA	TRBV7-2	CASSLGSYGYTF	TGTGCCAGCAGCTTAGGAAGCTATGGCTACACCTTC
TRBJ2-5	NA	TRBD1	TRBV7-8	CASSFYPDGTALSQYF	TGTGCCAGCAGCTTTTATCCAGACGGGACAGCCCTTTCCCAGTACTTC
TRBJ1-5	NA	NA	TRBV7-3	CASSSAESNQAQHF	TGTGCCAGCAGTTCAGCGGAGAGCAACCAGGCCCAGCATTTT
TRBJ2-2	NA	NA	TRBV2	CASGDGEVSSGKLFF	TGTGCCAGCGGCGACGGGGAGGTCTCGAGCGGTAAGCTGTTCTTT
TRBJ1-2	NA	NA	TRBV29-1	CSDRDNLYGYTF	TGCAGCGACCGGGACAACCTCTATGGCTACACCTTC
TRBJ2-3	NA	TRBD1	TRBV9	CASGVSAGGTQGF	TGTGCCAGCGGCGTCTCGGCAGGGGGTACGCAGGGGTTT
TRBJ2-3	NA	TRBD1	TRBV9	CASSSGGRAATQYF	TGTGCCAGCAGCTCAGGGGGCAGGGCCGCTACGCAGTATTTT
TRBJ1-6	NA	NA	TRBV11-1	CASSAGARLSPLHF	TGTGCCAGCAGCGCGGGCGCGCGCCTTTCACCCCTCCACTTT
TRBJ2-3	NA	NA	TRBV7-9	CASSLDRTHPSTLF	NA
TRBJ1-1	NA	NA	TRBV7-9	CASSLHLTGRTEAFF	TGTGCCAGCAGCTTACATCTAACAGGGAGGACTGAAGCTTTCTTT
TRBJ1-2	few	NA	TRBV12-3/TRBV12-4	CASTLFGGKGRGYTF	TGTGCCAGCACCCTTTTTGGGGGGAAGGGCCGGGGCTACACCTTC
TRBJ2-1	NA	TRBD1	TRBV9	CASSVQGQSTDKQFF	TGTGCCAGCAGCGTACAGGGACAGAGCACAGATAAGCAGTTCTTC
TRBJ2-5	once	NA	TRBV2	CASRAQGTWTETLYF	TGTGCCAGCAGGGCCCAGGGCACCTGGACGGAGACCCTTTACTTC
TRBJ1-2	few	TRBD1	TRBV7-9	CASSMDRGGYTF	TGTGCCAGCAGCATGGACAGGGGCGGCTACACCTTC
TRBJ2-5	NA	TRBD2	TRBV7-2	CASSMGGDADNGYF	TGTGCCAGCAGCATGGGAGGGGACGCCGACAATGGCTACTTC